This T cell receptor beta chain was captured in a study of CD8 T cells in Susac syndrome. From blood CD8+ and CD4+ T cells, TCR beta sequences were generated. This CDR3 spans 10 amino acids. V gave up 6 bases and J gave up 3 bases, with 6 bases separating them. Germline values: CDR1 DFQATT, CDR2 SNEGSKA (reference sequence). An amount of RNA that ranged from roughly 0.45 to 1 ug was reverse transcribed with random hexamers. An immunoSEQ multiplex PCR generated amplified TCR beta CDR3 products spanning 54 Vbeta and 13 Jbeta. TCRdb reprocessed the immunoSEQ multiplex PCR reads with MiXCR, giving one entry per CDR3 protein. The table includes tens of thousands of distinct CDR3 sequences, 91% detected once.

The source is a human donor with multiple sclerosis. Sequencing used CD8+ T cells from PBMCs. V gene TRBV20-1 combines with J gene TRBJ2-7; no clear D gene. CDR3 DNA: TGCAGTGCGGGCTACTACGAGCAGTACTTC. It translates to CSAGYYEQYF.